A single T cell receptor (beta chain) is shown here with its context. No antigen is known for it. The PCR was carried out with 60 Vbeta primers and 13 Jbeta primers. This table comes from immunoSEQ multiplex PCR, and its TCRdb copy is limited to in-frame clones, with some not included. The sample has some 180,000 clones; roughly 87% are singletons. This sample was taken from a study of cytomegalovirus exposure and HLA in healthy donors. Study-level findings and limits: Per a prior analysis, the majority of TCR beta V segments were productive roughly 87% or roughly 30% of the time.

The CDR3 runs 14 residues. CDR1 LNHDA and CDR2 SQIVND come from the germline V gene (reference sequence). Trimming took 7 bases from V and 5 from J; bases not matched to a gene: 9. This TCR was recovered from a boy aged 2-15 years in good health and CMV-seronegative. The chain couples TRBV19 to TRBJ2-7, with 9 bases fitting TRBD1. The source material was PBMCs. CDR3: CASNAGTGYHEQYF. CDR3 nucleotides: TGTGCCAGTAACGCCGGGACAGGGTACCACGAGCAGTACTTC.